The clone carrying this TCR beta chain was seen many times. No antigen is known for it. All donors were healthy, and all were Caucasian. After template switching added a universal primer site, the resulting cDNA carried unique molecular identifiers. TCRdb passed the 5' RACE reads through MiXCR, listing each CDR3 protein once. The sample has roughly 710,000 distinct CDR3 sequences; less than 7% are singletons. The CDR3 runs to 15 residues. The V gene lost 5 bases and the J gene lost 6 bases, with 17 bases spanning the gap. Germline V gene sequence: CDR1 MNHEY, CDR2 SMNVEV (reference sequence). The data belong to a study of identical twins. Notes on the study in general: Out-of-frame alpha sequences that twins shared showed excess low generation probability.

Specimen: naive T cells sorted from blood. The chain uses TRBV27 and TRBJ1-5, with D possibly being TRBD1 (6 bases). This receptor was identified in a man aged 18 to 30 in good health. CDR3 sequence reads: CASSLYQGGSQPQHF. CDR3 DNA sequence: TGTGCCAGCAGTCTATATCAAGGGGGGAGTCAGCCCCAGCATTTT.